This entry lists 9 T cell receptor beta chains sequenced from one sample in a study of blood T cell repertoires in COVID-19. The table came from immunoSEQ multiplex PCR; TCRdb's copy has only in-frame clones and leaves some out. The data hold more than 95,000 clones, with 80% to 90% observed a single time. Sequencing input: peripheral blood. The receptor source for this set is a middle-aged man with acute or convalescent COVID-19.

This clone was counted between two and nine times. The chain joins TRBV9 to TRBJ1-4; D is possibly TRBD1 (5 bases). Germline lookup yields CDR1 SGDLS and CDR2 YYNGEE. This CDR3 is built from 15 residues. V lost 4 bases, J lost 8 bases, and 18 bases lay in between. CDR3 in DNA: TGTGCCAGCAGCCCCGGGGGAAGGGTGAGGGAAAAACTGTTTTTT. It specifies CASSPGGRVREKLFF.

The V and J genes are TRBV5-6 and TRBJ2-7; D possibly corresponds to TRBD2 (6 bases). V was pared by 4 bases and J by 2 bases, with 16 bases between. Germline V lookup: CDR1 SGHDT, CDR2 YYEEEE. The CDR3 has 15 amino acids. Written as DNA, the CDR3 is TGTGCCAGCAGCCCGGGACCCAGGGAGGCCTACGAGCAGTACTTC. It translates to CASSPGPREAYEQYF.

The rearrangement joins TRBV2 to TRBJ2-2; 8 nucleotides align to TRBD2. The CDR3 spans 14 residues. V lost 6 bases to trimming and J lost 4 bases; unmatched junction nucleotides: 4. Germline V gene lookup returns CDR1 SNHLY and CDR2 FYNNEI. CDR3 nucleotide sequence: TGTGCCAGCAGAACCAGCGGGAGCACCGGGGAGCTGTTTTTT. Amino acid sequence: CASRTSGSTGELFF.

This rearrangement joins TRBV18 to TRBJ2-3, with D possibly TRBD2 on 5 matching bases. CDR1 is KGHSH, CDR2 LQKENI, per germline. V lost 3 bases and J lost 1, with 11 bases in between. This CDR3 contains 15 residues. DNA of the CDR3: TGTGCCAGCTCACCGTCGGCGGGCCGCACAGATACGCAGTATTTT. Translation: CASSPSAGRTDTQYF.

The gene calls are TRBV5-4 and TRBJ1-2; D possibly corresponds to TRBD1 (6 bases). The CDR3 extends over 12 amino acids. Germline loops: CDR1 SGHNT, CDR2 YYREEE (reference sequence). V was trimmed by 1 base and J by 8 bases, leaving 9 bases between them. The CDR3 coding sequence is TGTGCCAGCAGCTTGTGGGGGCAAGGCTACACCTTC. As protein: CASSLWGQGYTF.

This rearrangement joins TRBV15 to TRBJ2-1; 7 nucleotides agree with TRBD2. The CDR3 spans 17 residues. V lost 1 base, J lost 4 bases, and 10 bases stayed unmatched. Germline CDR1 is LNHNV and CDR2 is YYDKDF (reference sequence). Written as DNA, the CDR3 is TGTGCCACCAGCAGAGGGGGGGGAGCGGAAAGATACAATGAGCAGTTCTTC. Its protein product is CATSRGGGAERYNEQFF.

In this sample, this clone turned up once. V gene TRBV4-1 combines with J gene TRBJ2-5; TRBD2 aligns across 11 bases. V shed 6 bases, J shed 2 bases, and the junction held 8 bases outside the gene matches. The CDR3 loop spans 16 amino acids. Germline V gene sequence: CDR1 MGHRA, CDR2 YSYEKL. The CDR3 region has the DNA TGCGCCAGCAGTCGTCTTAGCGGGGGGGGGCAAGAGACCCAGTACTTC. This codes for CASSRLSGGGQETQYF.

The chain couples TRBV7-2 to TRBJ2-7, with D possibly matching TRBD2 (6 bases). The V gene's germline CDR1 is SGHTA and CDR2 FQGNSA. The V and J ends lost 2 bases and 2 bases respectively, with 13 bases between them. This CDR3 spans 15 amino acids. The DNA for the CDR3 is TGTGCCAGCAGCTTATTCCCGGGGGTCGCCTACGAGCAGTACTTC. Its translation: CASSLFPGVAYEQYF.

The chain is built from TRBV7-2 and TRBJ2-2; TRBD2 might be the D (6 bases). V gave up 0 bases and J gave up 6 bases, with 11 bases separating them. The length of the CDR3 is 15 residues. Germline loops: CDR1 SGHTA, CDR2 FQGNSA. The CDR3 loop is CASSLALGGAGELFF. The CDR3 region has the DNA TGTGCCAGCAGCTTAGCGCTGGGGGGAGCCGGGGAGCTGTTTTTT. Drawing the rest from reference TRBV7-2 and TRBJ2-2, the complete variable domain is GAGVSQSPSNKVTEKGKDVELRCDPISGHTALYWYRQSLGQGLEFLIYFQGNSAPDKSGLPSDRFSAERTGGSVSTLTIQRTQQEDSAVYLCASSLALGGAGELFFGEGSRLTVL.